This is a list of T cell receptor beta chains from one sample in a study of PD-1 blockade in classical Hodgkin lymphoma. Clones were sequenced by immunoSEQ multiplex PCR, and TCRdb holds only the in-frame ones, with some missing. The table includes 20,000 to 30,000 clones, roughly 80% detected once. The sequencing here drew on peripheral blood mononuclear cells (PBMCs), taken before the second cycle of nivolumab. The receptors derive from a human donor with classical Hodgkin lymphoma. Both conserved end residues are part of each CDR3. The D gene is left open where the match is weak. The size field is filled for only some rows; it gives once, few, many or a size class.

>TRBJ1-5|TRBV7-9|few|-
CASQGGNQPQHF
TGTGCCAGCCAAGGGGGGAATCAGCCCCAGCATTTT
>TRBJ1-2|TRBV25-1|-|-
CASSLGSSGYGYTF
TGTGCCAGCTCCCTCGGCTCAAGCGGCTATGGCTACACCTTC
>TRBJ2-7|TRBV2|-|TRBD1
CASSFETGSYEQYF
TGTGCCAGCAGCTTTGAGACAGGGTCCTACGAGCAGTACTTC
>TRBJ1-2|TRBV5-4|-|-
CASSADDGYTF
TGTGCCAGCAGCGCGGACGATGGCTACACCTTC
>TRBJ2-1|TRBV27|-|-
CATSMRSYNEQFF
TGTGCCACCTCCATGAGGTCCTACAATGAGCAGTTCTTC
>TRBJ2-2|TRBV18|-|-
CASSPRPGTTGELFF
TGTGCCAGCTCACCACGCCCAGGGACCACCGGGGAGCTGTTTTTT
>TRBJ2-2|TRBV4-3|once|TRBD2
CASSQDHGGVNTGELFF
TGCGCCAGCAGCCAAGATCACGGGGGGGTTAACACCGGGGAGCTGTTTTTT
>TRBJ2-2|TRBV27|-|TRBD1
CASSFQDRAPGELFF
TGTGCCAGCAGTTTTCAGGACAGGGCGCCCGGGGAGCTGTTTTTT
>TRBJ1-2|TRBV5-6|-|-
CASSFTGYGYTF
TGTGCCAGCAGCTTTACAGGCTATGGCTACACCTTC
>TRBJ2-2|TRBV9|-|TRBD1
CASSLEQGLGELFF
TGTGCCAGCAGCCTCGAACAGGGGCTCGGGGAGCTGTTTTTT
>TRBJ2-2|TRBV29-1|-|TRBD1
CSVPPPQGKTGELFF
TGCAGCGTCCCCCCCCCACAGGGGAAGACCGGGGAGCTGTTTTTT
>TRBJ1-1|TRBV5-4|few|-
CASSLAGHSEAFF
TGTGCCAGCAGCTTGGCCGGGCATTCTGAAGCTTTCTTT
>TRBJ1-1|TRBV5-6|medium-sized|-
CASSLGGNTEAFF
TGTGCCAGCAGCTTGGGGGGGAACACTGAAGCTTTCTTT
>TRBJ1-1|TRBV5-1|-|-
CASSLAAAGNTEAFF
TGCGCCAGCAGCTTGGCCGCGGCGGGGAACACTGAAGCTTTCTTT
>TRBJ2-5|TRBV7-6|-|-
CASSLAPRTQYF
TGTGCCAGCAGCTTAGCGCCTAGGACCCAGTACTTC
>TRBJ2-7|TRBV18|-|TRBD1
CASSPLGQSSYEQYF
TGTGCCAGCTCACCCTTGGGACAGAGCTCCTACGAGCAGTACTTC
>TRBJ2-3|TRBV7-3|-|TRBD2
CASSARATSGGTDTQYF
TGTGCCAGCAGCGCAAGGGCTACTAGCGGGGGCACAGATACGCAGTATTTT
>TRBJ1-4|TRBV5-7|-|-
CASSRPGGDEKLFF
TGTGCCAGCAGCCGGCCGGGGGGGGATGAAAAACTGTTTTTT
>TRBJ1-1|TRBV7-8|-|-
CASSLGGPGVTEAFF
TGTGCCAGCAGCTTAGGGGGGCCAGGGGTCACTGAAGCTTTCTTT
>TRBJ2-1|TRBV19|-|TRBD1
CASSPTGVSYNEQFF
TGTGCCAGTAGTCCGACAGGGGTTTCCTACAATGAGCAGTTCTTC
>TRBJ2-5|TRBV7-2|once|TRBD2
CASSRVRSGGETQYF
TGTGCCAGCAGCCGCGTACGGTCGGGGGGGGAGACCCAGTACTTC
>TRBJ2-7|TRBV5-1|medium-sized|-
CASSPDRDNYEQYF
TGCGCCAGCAGCCCGGACCGGGACAACTACGAGCAGTACTTC
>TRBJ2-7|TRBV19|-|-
CASSIGGSSYEQYF
TGTGCCAGTAGTATAGGTGGTTCCTCCTACGAGCAGTACTTC
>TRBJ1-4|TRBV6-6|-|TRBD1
CASSPRGQRSEKLFF
TGTGCCAGCAGTCCAAGGGGGCAGCGGAGTGAAAAACTGTTTTTT
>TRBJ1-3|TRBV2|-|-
CASSPGNTIYF
TGTGCCAGCAGCCCTGGAAACACCATATATTTT
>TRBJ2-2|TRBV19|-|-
CASSIGGGTGELFF
TGTGCCAGTAGTATAGGAGGGGGGACCGGGGAGCTGTTTTTT
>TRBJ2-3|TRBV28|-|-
CASSFSEEHVSTDTQYF
TGTGCCAGCAGTTTCTCTGAGGAGCACGTAAGCACAGATACGCAGTATTTT
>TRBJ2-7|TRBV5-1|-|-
CASSLEAATYEQYF
TGCGCCAGCAGCTTGGAGGCCGCTACCTACGAGCAGTACTTC
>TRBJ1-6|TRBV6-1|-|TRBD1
CASSEALVTGTGTHSPLHF
TGTGCCAGCAGTGAAGCGCTTGTTACAGGGACAGGGACGCATTCACCCCTCCACTTT
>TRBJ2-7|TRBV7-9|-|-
CASSLAIKGKSSYEQYF
TGTGCCAGCAGCTTAGCGATTAAGGGAAAGAGCTCCTACGAGCAGTACTTC
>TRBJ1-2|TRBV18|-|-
CASSPVVDVDGYTF
TGTGCCAGCTCACCAGTCGTCGATGTAGATGGCTACACCTTC
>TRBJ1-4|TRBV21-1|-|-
CASSNSSTGRPNEKLFF
TGTGCCAGCAGCAACTCAAGCACAGGGCGCCCTAATGAAAAACTGTTTTTT
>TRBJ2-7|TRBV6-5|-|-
CASSYTGPTYEQYF
TGTGCCAGCAGTTATACAGGACCTACCTACGAGCAGTACTTC